This T cell receptor beta chain came from a study of T cell repertoires in cytomegalovirus infection. Study-level information: Based on public TCR beta signatures, there were indications of CMV infection and of a matching HLA type.

Concerning this clonotype itself: No antigen is known for it.

Germline CDR1 and CDR2: SGHRS and YFSETQ. The CDR3 covers 15 residues. V lost 0 bases and J lost 3, with 9 bases in between. TCRdb used MiXCR to reprocess the reads, holding one entry per CDR3 protein. This table has approximately 350,000 distinct CDR3 sequences, roughly 34% appearing once. The chain joins TRBV5-1 to TRBJ2-2; D perhaps matches TRBD2 (6 bases). The material was cultured PBMCs, obtained from culture after CMV antigen stimulation. The receptor's source is a human donor in good health (CMV status not recorded). Some clones in this sample may be carry-over from other donors' samples. The CDR3 sequence is CASSLGSGYTGELFF. Written as DNA, the CDR3 is TGCGCCAGCAGCTTGGGTAGCGGATACACCGGGGAGCTGTTTTTT.